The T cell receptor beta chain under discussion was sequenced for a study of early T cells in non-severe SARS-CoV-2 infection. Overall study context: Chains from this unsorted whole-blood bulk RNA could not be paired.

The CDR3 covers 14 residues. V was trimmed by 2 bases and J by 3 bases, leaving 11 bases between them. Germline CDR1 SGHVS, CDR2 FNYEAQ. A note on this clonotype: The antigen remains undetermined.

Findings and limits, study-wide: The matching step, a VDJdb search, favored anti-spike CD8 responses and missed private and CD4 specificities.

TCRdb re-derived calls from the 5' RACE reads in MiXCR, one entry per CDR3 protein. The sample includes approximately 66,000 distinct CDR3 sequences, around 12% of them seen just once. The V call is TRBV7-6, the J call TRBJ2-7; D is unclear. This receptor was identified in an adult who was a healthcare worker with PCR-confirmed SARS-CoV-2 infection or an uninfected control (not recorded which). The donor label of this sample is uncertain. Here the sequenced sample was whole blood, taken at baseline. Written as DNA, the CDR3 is TGTGCCAGCAGCTTAAGGCCAGGCAACTACGAGCAGTACGTC. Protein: CASSLRPGNYEQYV.